The 20 T cell receptor beta chains below come from one sample, sequenced in a study of blood T cell repertoires in COVID-19. TCRdb's table, derived via immunoSEQ multiplex PCR, lists solely in-frame clones and lacks some. The sample holds a few hundred thousand clones, about nine tenths seen once. The sequenced sample was peripheral blood. These receptor sequences come from a young woman with active or convalescent COVID-19.

The rearrangement uses TRBV5-5 and TRBJ2-6, with D possibly TRBD1 on 6 matching bases. The CDR3 has 19 amino acids. Per germline, CDR1 SGHKS and CDR2 YYEKEE (reference sequence). Deletions cut 2 bases from V and 0 bases from J, with 18 bases between. The chain's CDR3 is CASSFVEWGRPSGANVLTF. The CDR3 region has the DNA TGTGCCAGCAGCTTTGTCGAGTGGGGGCGCCCCTCTGGGGCCAACGTCCTGACTTTC.

The rearrangement joins TRBV7-8 to TRBJ2-2, with D possibly being TRBD1 (6 bases). CDR1 is SGHVS and CDR2 is FQNEAQ in the germline V gene. The CDR3 contains 16 residues. Trimming removed 2 bases from V and 7 bases from J, with 17 bases in between. CDR3 amino acids: CASSLIGGPKNGELFF. The CDR3, as DNA: TGTGCCAGCAGCTTAATTGGGGGCCCCAAGAACGGGGAGCTGTTTTTT. Supplemented by reference TRBV7-8 and TRBJ2-2, the full variable domain reads GAGVSQSPRYKVAKRGQDVALRCDPISGHVSLFWYQQALGQGPEFLTYFQNEAQLDKSGLPSDRFFAERPEGSVSTLKIQRTQQEDSAVYLCASSLIGGPKNGELFFGEGSRLTVL.

CDR3 DNA sequence: TGTGCCAGCAGGCAGGGGGAGGTCACAGATACGCAGTATTTT. It codes for CASRQGEVTDTQYF. The V and J genes are TRBV6-5 and TRBJ2-3; maybe TRBD1 (7 bases). CDR3 length equals 14 residues. CDR1 is MNHEY and CDR2 is SVGAGI in the germline V gene. The germline V and J ends were trimmed by 6 bases and 2 bases, with 12 bases remaining between them.

The V call is TRBV28, the J call TRBJ2-7, with 7 bases identical to TRBD2. V shed 2 bases and J 0 bases; nucleotides not matched to a gene: 1. In germline, CDR1 is MDHEN, CDR2 SYDVKM. This CDR3 spans 14 amino acids. CDR3 sequence reads: CASSLTGGSYEQYF. CDR3 DNA: TGTGCCAGCAGTTTAACGGGGGGCTCCTACGAGCAGTACTTC.

The chain joins TRBV5-8 to TRBJ2-5; 8 positions match TRBD1. This CDR3 is 13 amino acids long. Germline V lookup: CDR1 SGHTS, CDR2 YDEGEE. V trimming: 4 bases; J trimming: 7 bases; junction bases outside the gene matches: 6. The CDR3 DNA sequence: TGTGCCAGCAGCCCCGGACAGGGAGGGACCCAGTACTTC. Its protein is CASSPGQGGTQYF.

V is TRBV5-1 and J is TRBJ2-2; D is possibly TRBD1 (6 bases). The CDR3 is made up of 16 amino acids. Germline CDR1 reads SGHRS; CDR2 reads YFSETQ. V was pared by 5 bases and J by 2 bases, with 16 bases between. CDR3 bases: TGCGCCAGCAGGCAAGCTGAACAGGGAAACACCGGGGAGCTGTTTTTT. Amino acid sequence: CASRQAEQGNTGELFF.

The genes are TRBV10-3 and TRBJ2-2, with TRBD1 matching 9 bases. The V gene end was trimmed by 6 bases and the J gene end by 1 base; junction bases not matched to a gene: 6. Per the germline V gene, CDR1 is ENHRY and CDR2 is SYGVKD. CDR3 size: 16 residues. The DNA for the CDR3 is TGTGCCATCAGCGAAGGGACAGGGTGGAACACCGGGGAGCTGTTTTTT. Translated: CAISEGTGWNTGELFF.

The chain combines TRBV2 with TRBJ2-1; possibly TRBD2 for D (6 bases). V lost 7 bases and J 2 bases, leaving 15 bases between the germline ends. In germline, CDR1 is SNHLY, CDR2 FYNNEI. The CDR3 sequence is 15 residues long. The CDR3 sequence: CASTDPGGAYNEQFF. The DNA of the CDR3 is TGTGCCAGCACCGATCCCGGGGGAGCCTACAATGAGCAGTTCTTC.

The chain joins TRBV3-1 (or the pseudogene TRBV3-2) to TRBJ2-2; weak D call: TRBD2 (6 bases). The germline V and J ends were trimmed by 4 bases and 1 base, with 13 bases remaining between them. This CDR3 region has 16 residues. Germline V gene lookup returns CDR1 LGHDT and CDR2 YNNKEL (reference sequence). CDR3 sequence: CASSPWAGWNTGELFF. The DNA for the CDR3 is TGTGCCAGCAGCCCCTGGGCGGGGTGGAACACCGGGGAGCTGTTTTTT.

The chain links TRBV6-2 or TRBV6-3 to TRBJ2-2; TRBD2 aligns across 8 bases. Germline V gene data show CDR1 as MNHEY and CDR2 as SVGEGT. CDR3 length equals 17 residues. V lost 2 bases and J lost 7; bases outside the gene matches: 12. The chain's CDR3 is CASSYVAGGPRGGELFF. Here the CDR3 DNA reads TGTGCCAGCAGTTACGTCGCGGGAGGCCCTCGGGGCGGGGAGCTGTTTTTT.

The V call is TRBV28, the J call TRBJ1-2; 8 bases line up with TRBD1. CDR1 and CDR2 from the germline V gene are MDHEN and SYDVKM. The V gene end was trimmed by 6 bases and the J gene end by 8 bases; junction bases not matched to a gene: 8. This CDR3 has 13 amino acids. CDR3: CASRLTGENGYTF. CDR3 nucleotides: TGTGCCAGCAGATTGACAGGGGAGAACGGCTACACCTTC.

The chain carries TRBV12-3 or TRBV12-4 and TRBJ2-7; TRBD2 matches at 7 bases. V was pared by 1 base and J by 5 bases, with 2 bases of the junction left unmatched. The CDR3 spans 13 residues. The CDR3 nucleotides are TGTGCCAGCAGTTTAGGGGGAGGGGACGAGCAGTACTTC. Its protein product is CASSLGGGDEQYF.

The gene calls are TRBV6-5 and TRBJ1-5, with TRBD1 as a possible D gene (5 bases). Germline V gene lookup returns CDR1 MNHEY and CDR2 SVGAGI. This CDR3 is 14 amino acids long. Trimming took 6 bases from V and 7 from J, leaving 16 bases between them. Written as DNA, the CDR3 is TGTGCCAGCAGCGTCCAGGGTGGGGAACAGCCCCAGCATTTT. This sequence encodes CASSVQGGEQPQHF.

The chain joins TRBV4-3 to TRBJ2-2; TRBD1 agrees at 9 bases. Trimming cost V 4 bases and J 5 bases; bases outside gene matches: 5. This CDR3 has 15 residues. Per the germline V gene, CDR1 is LGHNA and CDR2 is YSLEER. The CDR3 DNA follows: TGCGCCAGCAGCCGGAGACAGGGGGGAACCGGGGAGCTGTTTTTT. This codes for CASSRRQGGTGELFF.

The chain joins TRBV21-1 to TRBJ2-7; no check of the table's D call, TRBD2, against the DNA was made. TRBV21-1 is described as a pseudogene. This CDR3 has 13 amino acids. The CDR3 sequence: CARDGREVHEQYF. CDR3 nucleotide sequence: TGTGCCAGGGATGGGAGAGAGGTCCACGAGCAGTACTTC.

The chain employs TRBV7-2 and TRBJ2-1; D possibly corresponds to TRBD2 (6 bases). CDR1 SGHTA and CDR2 FQGNSA come from the germline V gene. The CDR3 has 14 amino acids. Trimming left V 3 bases short and J 6 bases short, with 12 bases between. The CDR3 nucleotides read TGTGCCAGCAGCTTTAGTACCGGGGGCAATGAGCAGTTCTTC. It translates to CASSFSTGGNEQFF.

V gene TRBV4-3 combines with J gene TRBJ2-3; D possibly corresponds to TRBD1 (6 bases). The CDR3 spans 14 residues. The germline V and J ends were trimmed by 4 bases and 2 bases, with 10 bases remaining between them. Germline V gives CDR1 LGHNA, CDR2 YSLEER. The CDR3 sequence: CASSPRTVTDTQYF. CDR3 sequence (DNA): TGCGCCAGCAGCCCCCGGACAGTCACAGATACGCAGTATTTT.

V and J are TRBV6-2 or TRBV6-3 and TRBJ1-6; TRBD1 agrees at 8 bases. Trimming took 6 bases from V and 13 from J; bases not matched to a gene: 8. The CDR3 sequence is 13 residues long. The germline gives CDR1 MNHEY, CDR2 SVGEGT. CDR3 DNA sequence: TGTGCCAGCAGCCTGGGACAGGCCGTGCCCCTCCACTTT. This gives the protein CASSLGQAVPLHF.

A single count supports this clone. The chain is built from TRBV30 and TRBJ1-1; 7 nucleotides match TRBD1. There are 15 residues in the CDR3. Unmatched junction bases numbered 15, after V lost 3 bases and J lost 8 bases. In germline, CDR1 is GTSNPN, CDR2 SVGIG (reference sequence). CDR3 protein: CAWRTLGGFRSEAFF. CDR3 sequence (DNA): TGTGCCTGGAGGACTTTAGGGGGCTTTCGATCCGAAGCTTTCTTT.

This sequence joins TRBV9 and TRBJ1-4, with TRBD1 as a possible D gene (5 bases). CDR3 length equals 14 residues. Germline V gene lookup returns CDR1 SGDLS and CDR2 YYNGEE. V lost 7 bases and J 4 bases, leaving 14 bases between the germline ends. In nucleotides, the CDR3 is TGTGCCAGCGGACCGAGACAGATTAATGAAAAACTGTTTTTT. Translating gives CASGPRQINEKLFF.